These 11 T cell receptor beta chains originate from one sample sequenced in a study of shared clonotypes between healthy human individuals. Profiled with immunoSEQ multiplex PCR; TCRdb holds only in-frame clones, not every one. The sample holds about 2.4 million clones; just over 90% are singletons and the top ten take over 0.12%. Input material: naive CD4+ T cells sorted from blood. The sample's subset: CD45RA+ positively selected. The receptors were gathered from a man between 18 and 35 years old in good health.

This clone was detected only once. The chain uses TRBV19 and TRBJ1-6; 10 bases map to TRBD1. The CDR3 spans 15 residues. Per the germline V gene, CDR1 is LNHDA and CDR2 is SQIVND (reference sequence). V shed 6 bases, J shed 7 bases, and the junction held 6 bases outside the gene matches. The CDR3 is CASRTGQGVNSPLHF. The CDR3, as DNA: TGTGCCAGTAGGACCGGACAGGGGGTGAATTCACCCCTCCACTTT.

This clone was picked up one time. V is TRBV4-2 and J is TRBJ1-3; tentatively, D is TRBD1 (6 bases). V was trimmed by 1 base and J by 2 bases, leaving 15 bases between them. From germline, CDR1 is LGHNA and CDR2 YNFKEQ. The CDR3 is made up of 17 amino acids. For the CDR3, the DNA is TGTGCCAGCAGCCAAGTAGGGGGGTCCCTCGCTGGAAACACCATATATTTT. Residues: CASSQVGGSLAGNTIYF.

The rearrangement joins TRBV4-1 to TRBJ1-3, with D maybe TRBD1 (5 bases). The germline gives CDR1 MGHRA, CDR2 YSYEKL. CDR3 length equals 17 residues. The germline V and J ends were trimmed by 4 bases and 2 bases, with 18 bases remaining between them. The CDR3 DNA reads as TGCGCCAGCAGCCGGGATTTAGGAGGGGACCCTGGAAACACCATATATTTT. Translating it yields CASSRDLGGDPGNTIYF.

This chain links TRBV19 with TRBJ2-7; TRBD1 agrees at 7 bases. The germline V gene has CDR1 LNHDA and CDR2 SQIVND (reference sequence). The CDR3 loop spans 14 amino acids. With 4 bases clipped from V and 3 bases from J, the junction kept 6 bases outside the gene matches. DNA of the CDR3: TGTGCCAGTAGTAGGGACAGCTACAACTACGAGCAGTACTTC. Encoded protein: CASSRDSYNYEQYF.

This sequence joins TRBV5-1 and TRBJ1-2; D gene unclear. CDR3 size: 14 residues. The germline CDR1 and CDR2 sequences are SGHRS and YFSETQ. V shed 0 bases and J shed 3 bases, with 9 bases lying between them. In DNA form, the CDR3 reads TGCGCCAGCAGCTTGGACAGACCATACTATGGCTACACCTTC. Translated, it gives CASSLDRPYYGYTF.

V and J are TRBV19 and TRBJ2-5, with D perhaps matching TRBD1 (5 bases). The germline V and J ends were trimmed by 9 bases and 3 bases, with 14 bases remaining between them. CDR3 length equals 13 residues. Germline CDR1 and CDR2: LNHDA and SQIVND (reference sequence). The CDR3 DNA sequence: TGTGCCAGCAACCAGGGTTCGGAAGAGACCCAGTACTTC. Residues: CASNQGSEETQYF.

The chain recombines TRBV18 with TRBJ1-2, with 7 positions matching TRBD1. This CDR3 has 12 amino acids. The J segment lost 4 bases and the V segment lost 5 bases, leaving 1 base of the junction unmatched. Germline lookup yields CDR1 KGHSH and CDR2 LQKENI. CDR3 nucleotides: TGTGCCAGCTCAGACAGGGCCTATGGCTACACCTTC. Its translation: CASSDRAYGYTF.

This sequence joins TRBV30 and TRBJ2-5, with 13 bases that match TRBD2. CDR3 length equals 14 residues. From germline, CDR1 is GTSNPN and CDR2 SVGIG (reference sequence). J lost 1 base, V lost 8 bases, and 4 bases had no gene match. CDR3 amino acids: CARRLAGGQETQYF. CDR3 DNA sequence: TGTGCCCGCCGACTAGCGGGGGGCCAAGAGACCCAGTACTTC.

This chain links TRBV6-1 with TRBJ2-3, with 12 bases that match TRBD2. The CDR3 runs 15 residues. V lost 4 bases, J lost 3 bases, and 2 bases stayed unmatched. Germline CDR1 and CDR2: MNHNS and SASEGT. The CDR3 sequence: CASSGLAGDTDTQYF. CDR3 coding DNA: TGTGCCAGCAGTGGACTAGCGGGAGATACAGATACGCAGTATTTT.

The chain links TRBV6-6 to TRBJ2-7; D gene uncertain. V lost 4 bases and J 3 bases, leaving 10 bases between the germline ends. Germline lookup yields CDR1 MNHNY and CDR2 SVGAGI (reference sequence). The CDR3 length is 13 residues. CDR3 amino acids: CASSSRGFYEQYF. In DNA, the CDR3 is TGTGCCAGCAGTTCGAGAGGTTTCTACGAGCAGTACTTC.

The CDR3 bases are TGTGCCAGCAGCCCGAAACGGGGGGCCTCCTACAATGAGCAGTTCTTC. This translates into CASSPKRGASYNEQFF. This chain connects TRBV11-3 to TRBJ2-1; possible D gene TRBD2, 7 bases. There are 16 residues in the CDR3. Germline V lookup: CDR1 SGHNT, CDR2 YENEEA. Between the trimmed V and J ends, which lost 5 bases and 0 bases, there was a span of 14 bases.